The 32 T cell receptor beta chains given below trace back to one sample, sequenced in a study of regulatory T cells in long-lasting Graves disease. The authors built TCR beta libraries using iRepertoire HTBI primers and Arm-PCR of CDR3 regions. MiXCR was run by TCRdb on the multiplex PCR reads, yielding one entry per CDR3 protein. The sample includes approximately 400,000 distinct CDR3 sequences, approximately 15% of them seen just once. Time point specified: newly diagnosed GD, antithyroid drugs for less than 3 months. RNA isolated from PBMCs was used to make the TCR library. A further study also used this sample, focusing on T cells in Graves' hyperthyroidism and ophthalmopathy.

This specimen consisted of peripheral blood mononuclear cells (PBMCs), obtained at new diagnosis, from a patient treated with antithyroid drugs. Every receptor here comes from a middle-aged woman with Graves disease.

The sample holds a few counts of this clonotype. The CDR3 DNA sequence: TGCGCCAGCAGCCAAGGTGTTTCGGGGACAGATAATAATGAAAAACTGTTTTTT. It codes for CASSQGVSGTDNNEKLFF. This sequence joins TRBV4-3 and TRBJ1-4; 7 nucleotides match TRBD1. With 1 base clipped from V and 4 bases from J, the junction kept 12 bases outside the gene matches. Germline loops: CDR1 LGHNA, CDR2 YSLEER. CDR3 length: 18 amino acids.

V and J are TRBV5-1 and TRBJ2-6, with D maybe TRBD1 (6 bases). Germline V gene lookup returns CDR1 SGHRS and CDR2 YFSETQ. The CDR3 runs 15 residues. Trimming stripped 7 bases from V and 2 bases from J, with 13 bases between. The CDR3 is CASGITGTGANVLTF. The CDR3 DNA reads as TGCGCCAGCGGTATCACAGGGACTGGGGCCAACGTCCTGACTTTC.

With respect to this clonotype: A much bigger clone sits one base away, suggesting this may be a read error. The chain joins TRBV7-8 to TRBJ2-5; TRBD2 matches at 7 bases. There are 14 residues in the CDR3. The germline CDR1 and CDR2 sequences are SGHVS and FQNEAQ. This chain's CDR3 is CASSARTSQETQNF. The CDR3 DNA reads TGTGCCAGCAGCGCCAGGACTAGTCAAGAGACCCAGAACTTC.

This clonotype showed up just a few times. V gene TRBV10-3 combines with J gene TRBJ2-7; D is possibly TRBD1 (6 bases). The CDR3 loop spans 13 amino acids. With 3 bases removed from V and 2 bases from J, the gap between germline ends came to 8 bases. The germline V gene encodes CDR1 ENHRY and CDR2 SYGVKD. In nucleotides, the CDR3 is TGTGCCATCAGTGACGGGACAACCTACGAGCAGTACTTC. Amino acids: CAISDGTTYEQYF.

This clonotype turned up a few times. This chain connects TRBV5-1 to TRBJ1-2, with a weak D call TRBD1 (5 bases). The V end was cut by 1 base, the J end by 6 bases, with 10 bases between. Looked up from germline, CDR1 is SGHRS and CDR2 is YFSETQ. The CDR3 runs 13 residues. CDR3 residues: CASSLRQGDGYTF. The CDR3 DNA reads TGCGCCAGCAGCTTGAGGCAGGGCGATGGCTACACCTTC. Full variable domain (remainder filled in from reference TRBV5-1 and TRBJ1-2): KAGVTQTPRYLIKTRGQQVTLSCSPISGHRSVSWYQQTPGQGLQFLFEYFSETQRNKGNFPGRFSGRQFSNSRSEMNVSTLELGDSALYLCASSLRQGDGYTFGSGTRLTVV.

This clonotype was observed a few times. V gene TRBV12-3 or TRBV12-4 combines with J gene TRBJ2-7; TRBD1 matches at 7 bases. The V and J ends lost 4 bases and 3 bases, in that order; junction bases with no gene match: 3. The CDR3 spans 13 residues. The CDR3 is CASSWDSYYEQYF. The DNA of the CDR3 is TGTGCCAGCAGTTGGGACAGTTACTACGAGCAGTACTTC.

This clonotype appeared a single time. Possible read error: a much larger clone is one base away. The chain employs TRBV5-1 and TRBJ2-2, with 7 bases identical to TRBD2. The V gene's germline CDR1 is SGHRS and CDR2 YFSETQ. Unmatched junction bases numbered 5, after V lost 0 bases and J lost 0 bases. The CDR3 covers 17 residues. CDR3 sequence: CASSLGAGVANTGELFF. The CDR3 DNA sequence: TGCGCCAGCAGCTTGGGGGCGGGAGTCGCGAACACCGGGGAGCTGTTTTTT.

This clonotype was observed at least ten times. J is TRBJ2-3 and V is TRBV28; D unclear. V was shortened by 5 bases and J by 2 bases, with 8 bases between the two germline ends. This CDR3 spans 13 amino acids. From germline, CDR1 is MDHEN and CDR2 SYDVKM. The CDR3 bases are TGTGCCAGCAGTCCCCACCACACAGATACGCAGTATTTT. Translation gives CASSPHHTDTQYF.

The sample holds a few counts of this clonotype. This rearrangement joins TRBV19 to TRBJ2-2; D is unclear. Germline V gives CDR1 LNHDA, CDR2 SQIVND (reference sequence). Deletions cut 1 base from V and 6 bases from J, with 6 bases between. The CDR3 runs to 13 residues. The CDR3 reads CASSIVTAGELFF. CDR3 DNA: TGTGCCAGTAGTATAGTAACTGCCGGGGAGCTGTTTTTT. The complete variable domain, with remaining parts taken from reference TRBV19 and TRBJ2-2, reads DGGITQSPKYLFRKEGQNVTLSCEQNLNHDAMYWYRQDPGQGLRLIYYSQIVNDFQKGDIAEGYSVSREKKESFPLTVTSAQKNPTAFYLCASSIVTAGELFFGEGSRLTVL.

This clonotype was seen repeatedly, ten times or more. This chain links TRBV7-3 with TRBJ1-2; 8 nucleotides agree with TRBD1. Trimming at V came to 3 bases and at J to 8 bases, leaving 20 bases not matched to a gene. The CDR3 covers 18 residues. Germline CDR1 is SGHTA and CDR2 is FQGTGA. CDR3 in DNA: TGTGCCAGCAGCTTCGTCCAGCTAGCGATAGGGACAGGAAAAGGCTACACCTTC. Translation gives CASSFVQLAIGTGKGYTF.

In its sample, this clonotype was seen many times. V usage is TRBV28 and J usage is TRBJ2-5, with 7 bases aligning to TRBD2. The length of the CDR3 is 14 residues. Germline V lookup: CDR1 MDHEN, CDR2 SYDVKM. With V trimmed by 4 bases and J by 5 bases, 7 bases remained unmatched. The CDR3 region is CASSSRGDLETQYF. In DNA form, the CDR3 reads TGTGCCAGCAGTTCCCGGGGGGACTTGGAGACCCAGTACTTC.

The J gene is TRBJ2-1, the V gene TRBV27; D not certain. Germline-derived CDR1 and CDR2 are MNHEY and SMNVEV (reference sequence). The CDR3 consists of 13 residues. Trimming cost V 5 bases and J 2 bases, with 7 bases left between them. CDR3 sequence reads: CASSLPTYNEQFF. CDR3 nucleotide sequence: TGTGCCAGCAGTCTTCCAACCTACAATGAGCAGTTCTTC.

This clonotype came up many times. The V and J genes are TRBV7-9 and TRBJ2-7; TRBD2 matches at 14 bases. The CDR3 runs 15 residues. J gave up 6 bases and V 3 bases, and 4 bases lay outside the gene matches. Per the germline V gene, CDR1 is SEHNR and CDR2 is FQNEAQ (reference sequence). The CDR3 spells CASSLGLAGETEQYF. For the CDR3, the DNA is TGTGCCAGCAGCTTGGGACTAGCGGGAGAAACCGAGCAGTACTTC.

This clonotype showed up many times. V gene TRBV12-3 or TRBV12-4 combines with J gene TRBJ1-5; D gene ambiguous. Trimming took 3 bases from V and 0 from J, leaving 9 bases between them. The CDR3 sequence is 15 residues long. The CDR3 nucleotides read TGTGCCAGCAGTTTGGGCGCGATTAGCAATCAGCCCCAGCATTTT. It specifies CASSLGAISNQPQHF.

A note on this clonotype: A much larger clone differs by one base, so this may be a read error. This chain joins TRBV15 and TRBJ2-1; no clear D. The CDR3 spans 16 residues. Germline lookup yields CDR1 LNHNV and CDR2 YYDKDF (reference sequence). The germline V and J ends were trimmed by 2 bases and 1 base, with 12 bases remaining between them. DNA of the CDR3: TGTGCCACCAGCAGACCTCAGCGAATGTCCTACAATGAGCAGTTCTTC. Amino acids: CATSRPQRMSYNEQFF.

In regard to this clonotype: A much larger clone differs from this one at a single base, so this may be a read error. This sequence joins TRBV2 and TRBJ2-7; 9 nucleotides line up with TRBD2. Germline V gene lookup returns CDR1 SNHLY and CDR2 FYNNEI. Trimming at V came to 4 bases and at J to 7 bases, leaving 8 bases not matched to a gene. This CDR3 contains 14 residues. The CDR3 DNA sequence: TGTGCCAGCAGTGTGCGGGAGGGTCTGGGGGAGCAGTACTTC. As protein: CASSVREGLGEQYF.

The chain is built from TRBV30 and TRBJ1-4; 7 nucleotides align to TRBD1. V was pared by 2 bases and J by 7 bases, with 10 bases of the junction left unmatched. This CDR3 comprises 15 residues. Germline lookup yields CDR1 GTSNPN and CDR2 SVGIG (reference sequence). DNA of the CDR3: TGTGCCTGGAGTCAAAGACAGGGAGCGGGTGAAAAACTGTTTTTT. Protein product: CAWSQRQGAGEKLFF.

This clonotype has at least ten counts. The chain links TRBV14 to TRBJ2-3; 9 nucleotides agree with TRBD1. The CDR3 extends over 16 amino acids. Germline V gives CDR1 SGHDN, CDR2 FVKESK. Unmatched junction bases numbered 7, after V lost 2 bases and J lost 4 bases. In DNA, the CDR3 is TGTGCCAGCAGCCAATGGTCAGGGGACAGGGCAGATACGCAGTATTTT. It is translated as CASSQWSGDRADTQYF.

This clonotype was seen more than once but under ten times. The rearrangement links TRBV10-1 to TRBJ2-3; D is unresolved. This CDR3 has 14 residues. Trimming left V 0 bases short and J 6 bases short, with 10 bases between. Germline CDR1 WNHNN, CDR2 SYGVQD (reference sequence). CDR3 DNA sequence: TGCGCCAGCAGTGAGTCTTTCGGGTCGGATACGCAGTATTTT. As protein: CASSESFGSDTQYF.

This clonotype was seen only a few times. The chain is built from TRBV12-5 and TRBJ1-5, with D possibly matching TRBD1 (5 bases). The CDR3 loop spans 12 amino acids. V lost 6 bases, J lost 5 bases, and 8 bases lay in between. Germline CDR1 reads LGHNT; CDR2 reads FRNRAP. CDR3 sequence (DNA): TGTGCTAGTGGAGGGACCTATCAGCCCCAGCATTTT. Its protein is CASGGTYQPQHF.

In nucleotides, the CDR3 is TGTGCCAGCAGCGGGACTAGCGGGAGCTGGGATACGCAGTATTTT. Encoded protein: CASSGTSGSWDTQYF. The V and J genes are TRBV11-2 and TRBJ2-3; 14 bases fit TRBD2. V gave up 5 bases and J gave up 6 bases; unmatched junction bases: 4. The CDR3 runs 15 residues. The germline V gene has CDR1 SGHAT and CDR2 FQNNGV.

CDR3 DNA sequence: TGCAGTGCCCCTGGGGGATCCTACGAGCAGTACTTC. Protein product: CSAPGGSYEQYF. V gene TRBV20-1 combines with J gene TRBJ2-7; either TRBD1 or TRBD2 may supply D (5 bases each). The CDR3 loop spans 12 amino acids. Germline CDR1 DFQATT, CDR2 SNEGSKA (reference sequence). Trimming pared 6 bases from V and 1 base from J, leaving 10 bases between.

Regarding this clonotype: Germline is not matched at one junction end, which may reflect a read error. The chain recombines TRBV30 with TRBJ2-4; D is possibly TRBD1 (6 bases). Germline V gene sequence: CDR1 GTSNPN, CDR2 SVGIG (reference sequence). The length of the CDR3 is 14 residues. CDR3 bases: TGTGCGTGGAACAGGGCTGGATCCAAAAACATTCAGTACTTC. The encoded protein is CAWNRAGSKNIQYF.

This clonotype has at least ten counts. This rearrangement joins TRBV20-1 to TRBJ2-5, with TRBD2 as a possible D gene (5 bases). This CDR3 has 11 amino acids. Germline lookup yields CDR1 DFQATT and CDR2 SNEGSKA (reference sequence). V lost 6 bases to trimming and J lost 3 bases, with 8 bases between them. CDR3 sequence: CSADGKETQYF. CDR3 bases: TGCAGTGCAGACGGGAAAGAGACCCAGTACTTC.

The V and J genes are TRBV4-1 and TRBJ2-1; the match to TRBD1 covers 11 bases. Germline V gene data show CDR1 as MGHRA and CDR2 as YSYEKL. The CDR3 covers 21 residues. Trimming took 2 bases from V and 0 from J; bases not matched to a gene: 15. CDR3 region: CASSQTPGQGGSMSSYNEQFF. In DNA form, the CDR3 reads TGCGCCAGCAGCCAAACACCGGGACAGGGGGGTTCCATGAGCTCCTACAATGAGCAGTTCTTC.

For this clonotype: It differs at one base from a far larger clone, so likely a read error. V usage is TRBV13 and J usage is TRBJ2-7, with D perhaps matching TRBD1 or TRBD2 (5 bases each). The CDR3 is 15 amino acids. In germline, CDR1 is PRHDT, CDR2 FYEKMQ (reference sequence). The CDR3 sequence: CANSVGTVSSYEQYF. DNA of the CDR3: TGTGCCAACAGCGTCGGGACGGTGAGCTCCTACGAGCAGTACTTC.

This clonotype has a count of ten or more. The chain couples TRBV12-3 or TRBV12-4 to TRBJ1-1; unclear D gene. CDR3 length: 12 residues. Trimming left V 6 bases short and J 1 base short, with 6 bases between. Written as DNA, the CDR3 is TGTGCCAGCAGGTCACCGAACACTGAAGCTTTCTTT. Its translation: CASRSPNTEAFF.

This clonotype was seen many times. V is TRBV7-2 and J is TRBJ2-3; 7 positions agree with TRBD2. Trimming cost V 1 base and J 0 bases; bases outside gene matches: 1. The CDR3 runs to 15 residues. CDR1 is SGHTA and CDR2 is FQGNSA in the germline V gene. This CDR3 reads CASSLDSGSTDTQYF. CDR3 DNA: TGTGCCAGCAGCTTAGATAGCGGGAGCACAGATACGCAGTATTTT.

This clonotype has at least ten counts. This sequence joins TRBV30 and TRBJ2-3, with 8 bases fitting TRBD2. CDR3 length equals 16 residues. The V and J ends lost 1 base and 2 bases, in that order; junction bases with no gene match: 8. Germline V gene lookup returns CDR1 GTSNPN and CDR2 SVGIG (reference sequence). CDR3 bases: TGTGCCTGGAGTGAAAATCTAGCGGGTCTCACAGATACGCAGTATTTT. This codes for CAWSENLAGLTDTQYF.

There are a few counts of this clonotype. The chain couples TRBV4-1 to TRBJ1-2; unclear D gene. Germline V lookup: CDR1 MGHRA, CDR2 YSYEKL. Trimming left V 1 base short and J 8 bases short, with 5 bases between. The CDR3 spans 11 residues. In DNA form, the CDR3 reads TGCGCCAGCAGCCAAGCAGCGGGCTACACCTTC. This codes for CASSQAAGYTF.

J is TRBJ2-2 and V is TRBV6-2 or TRBV6-3; D perhaps matches TRBD2 (6 bases). In germline, CDR1 is MNHEY, CDR2 SVGEGT. The CDR3 totals 16 residues. V lost 7 bases and J lost 1, with 16 bases in between. CDR3 sequence reads: CASNRGLGGNTGELFF. As DNA, the CDR3 is TGTGCCAGCAACCGGGGTCTGGGGGGGAACACCGGGGAGCTGTTTTTT.

This clonotype has only a few counts. The rearrangement links TRBV10-1 to TRBJ2-1; D may match TRBD1 or TRBD2 (5 bases each). CDR1 WNHNN and CDR2 SYGVQD come from the germline V gene (reference sequence). This CDR3 is built from 15 residues. V was clipped by 5 bases and J by 5 bases, with 16 bases between them. The CDR3 spells CASSWGGPTDNEQFF. The CDR3 DNA reads TGCGCCAGCAGTTGGGGCGGGCCTACTGACAATGAGCAGTTCTTC.